Shown below are 15 T cell receptor beta chains from a single sample sequenced in a study of blood T cell repertoires in COVID-19. TCRdb's copy holds only in-frame clones and misses some; the assay was immunoSEQ multiplex PCR. The sample has about 310,000 clones, roughly 89% seen once. The sample was PBMCs or T cells enriched from blood (not recorded which). These receptors were obtained from a young woman who had recovered from COVID-19.

The chain has TRBV6-2 or TRBV6-3 and TRBJ1-2; D gene uncertain. The germline V gene encodes CDR1 MNHEY and CDR2 SVGEGT. The V end was cut by 5 bases, the J end by 1 base, with 20 bases between. The CDR3 extends over 17 amino acids. The CDR3 DNA reads TGTGCCAGCAGTACCGATTTCCCGGGTCCAAATAACTATGGCTACACCTTC. Translation: CASSTDFPGPNNYGYTF.

The chain has TRBV18 and TRBJ2-4; a possible D gene is TRBD2 (7 bases). CDR1 and CDR2 from the germline V gene are KGHSH and LQKENI. Trimming removed 5 bases from V and 5 bases from J, with 13 bases in between. This CDR3 has 14 amino acids. CDR3 nucleotide sequence: TGTGCCAGCTCAAAGGGGGGGGACCAAAACATTCAGTACTTC. Its translation: CASSKGGDQNIQYF.

This rearrangement joins TRBV7-3 to TRBJ2-1, with D possibly TRBD1 on 6 matching bases. Trimming took 3 bases from V and 6 from J, leaving 15 bases between them. This CDR3 has 15 residues. Germline V gene data show CDR1 as SGHTA and CDR2 as FQGTGA. In DNA, the CDR3 is TGTGCCAGCAGCTTGGTCAGGGGAGTCGGCAATGAGCAGTTCTTC. It encodes CASSLVRGVGNEQFF.

The chain couples TRBV7-9 to TRBJ1-3, with D perhaps TRBD1 (6 bases). The CDR3 has 15 residues. V lost 4 bases and J 3 bases, leaving 13 bases between the germline ends. The V gene's germline CDR1 is SEHNR and CDR2 FQNEAQ (reference sequence). The CDR3 DNA reads as TGTGCCAGCAGCTCCGCAGGGGTAGATGGAAACACCATATATTTT. Residues: CASSSAGVDGNTIYF.

In its sample, this clone was seen once. The chain uses TRBV7-2 and TRBJ2-3, with 9 bases that match TRBD2. Germline V gene lookup returns CDR1 SGHTA and CDR2 FQGNSA. J was trimmed by 0 bases and V by 5 bases; bases with no gene match: 9. This CDR3 has 17 residues. The CDR3 DNA reads TGTGCCAGCAGCGCCCGGGGCGGGGGGGCTAGCACAGATACGCAGTATTTT. Amino acids: CASSARGGGASTDTQYF. The variable domain in full, with the rest retrieved from reference TRBV7-2 and TRBJ2-3, is GAGVSQSPSNKVTEKGKDVELRCDPISGHTALYWYRQSLGQGLEFLIYFQGNSAPDKSGLPSDRFSAERTGGSVSTLTIQRTQQEDSAVYLCASSARGGGASTDTQYFGPGTRLTVL.

The chain recombines TRBV7-7 with TRBJ2-2, with D possibly being TRBD2 (6 bases). Germline CDR1 SSHAT, CDR2 FNYEAQ (reference sequence). V lost 5 bases and J 0 bases, leaving 13 bases between the germline ends. CDR3 length equals 16 residues. In DNA form, the CDR3 reads TGTGCCAGCAGCCCACGTAGCGGACCGAACACCGGGGAGCTGTTTTTT. Its protein is CASSPRSGPNTGELFF. Complete variable domain (other parts from reference TRBV7-7 and TRBJ2-2): GAGVSQSPRYKVTKRGQDVTLRCDPISSHATLYWYQQALGQGPEFLTYFNYEAQPDKSGLPSDRFSAERPEGSISTLTIQRTEQRDSAMYRCASSPRSGPNTGELFFGEGSRLTVL.

The chain employs TRBV7-3 and TRBJ1-1; D is ambiguous. CDR3 length: 13 amino acids. Germline-derived CDR1 and CDR2 are SGHTA and FQGTGA. V dropped 5 bases and J dropped 3 bases, with 10 bases sitting between them. CDR3 in amino acids: CASSTSGDTEAFF. DNA for the CDR3: TGTGCCAGCAGCACCAGCGGGGACACTGAAGCTTTCTTT. Supplemented by reference TRBV7-3 and TRBJ1-1, the full variable domain reads GAGVSQTPSNKVTEKGKYVELRCDPISGHTALYWYRQSLGQGPEFLIYFQGTGAADDSGLPNDRFFAVRPEGSVSTLKIQRTERGDSAVYLCASSTSGDTEAFFGQGTRLTVV.

The V call is TRBV4-3, the J call TRBJ2-1; D not certain. V lost 0 bases, J lost 2 bases, and 2 bases lay in between. CDR1 LGHNA and CDR2 YSLEER come from the germline V gene. The CDR3 is 13 amino acids. In DNA, the CDR3 is TGCGCCAGCAGCCAAGATACCTACAATGAGCAGTTCTTC. This gives the protein CASSQDTYNEQFF.

The chain couples TRBV5-4 to TRBJ1-2; no clear D gene. The V gene lost 0 bases and the J gene lost 1 base, with 10 bases spanning the gap. The CDR3 spans 15 residues. Germline V gene lookup returns CDR1 SGHNT and CDR2 YYREEE (reference sequence). CDR3 nucleotides: TGTGCCAGCAGCTTGGATTCCGGGTTTAACTATGGCTACACCTTC. Its translation is CASSLDSGFNYGYTF.

This clone came up once. This rearrangement joins TRBV28 to TRBJ2-7; the match to TRBD2 covers 12 bases. The junction had 9 bases not matched to a gene; V was cut back by 7 bases and J by 2 bases. Germline CDR1 reads MDHEN; CDR2 reads SYDVKM. The CDR3 is made up of 16 amino acids. The CDR3 here is CASTYRTSGITYEQYF. CDR3 DNA: TGTGCCAGCACCTATCGGACTAGCGGGATTACCTACGAGCAGTACTTC.

The V and J genes are TRBV7-9 and TRBJ2-7; perhaps TRBD2 as D (6 bases). Trimming cost V 6 bases and J 6 bases, with 24 bases left between them. CDR1 is SEHNR and CDR2 is FQNEAQ in the germline V gene (reference sequence). There are 16 residues in the CDR3. The CDR3 here is CASSGQPRDFIPEQYF. In nucleotides, the CDR3 is TGTGCCAGCAGTGGGCAGCCCCGGGACTTCATTCCCGAGCAGTACTTC.

V and J are TRBV5-8 and TRBJ2-4; D call uncertain. The CDR3 sequence is 13 residues long. Germline CDR1 is SGHTS and CDR2 is YDEGEE. V lost 4 bases, J lost 2 bases, and 7 bases lay in between. CDR3 sequence reads: CASSPEPKNIQYF. DNA of the CDR3: TGTGCCAGCAGCCCGGAGCCCAAAAACATTCAGTACTTC.

The chain recombines TRBV10-1 with TRBJ2-5; 8 positions agree with TRBD1. CDR1 is WNHNN, CDR2 SYGVQD, per germline (reference sequence). Losses at the gene ends were 9 bases for V and 3 bases for J; bases not matched to a gene: 15. The CDR3 is 16 residues long. The CDR3 nucleotides read TGCGCCAGTAAGGCCGGGACAGGTCAAGGAAAAGAGACCCAGTACTTC. It codes for CASKAGTGQGKETQYF.

The gene calls are TRBV28 and TRBJ1-6; 8 bases are a match to TRBD1. The V segment lost 3 bases and the J segment 7 bases; nucleotides outside the gene matches: 2. CDR3 length: 14 amino acids. From germline, CDR1 is MDHEN and CDR2 SYDVKM. CDR3 bases: TGTGCCAGCAGTTTCCGGGACAGGAATTCACCCCTCCACTTT. Translation gives CASSFRDRNSPLHF.

This clone was seen only once. This rearrangement joins TRBV9 to TRBJ1-3; 8 nucleotides agree with TRBD1. CDR3 length: 15 amino acids. V was clipped by 3 bases and J by 4 bases; unmatched bases: 6. CDR1 and CDR2 from the germline V gene are SGDLS and YYNGEE. The chain's CDR3 is CASSATRDRGNTIYF. The CDR3 DNA follows: TGTGCCAGCAGCGCGACCCGGGACAGGGGAAACACCATATATTTT.